These T cell receptor beta chains were read from a single sample in a study of CD8 T cells in acute hepatitis C reinfection. Some clones are missing from TCRdb's copy, which holds only in-frame ones; the method was immunoSEQ multiplex PCR. The table has 38,000 or so clones, around nine tenths seen once. Sample: naive CD8+ T cells from PBMCs. These receptors all stem from a young man with chronic hepatitis C. The CDR3 runs from the conserved cysteine through the conserved F or W. The D gene is left open where the match is weak. Not all rows give a size; the values are once, few, many and, for expanded clones, a class.

.	once	TRBV2	TRBJ2-1	TGTGCCAGCAGTGTTTTCTCTTACAATGAGCAGTTCTTC	CASSVFSYNEQFF
.	.	TRBV11-2	TRBJ1-1	TGTGCCAGCAGCTTATCAGCAAGCGAAGCTTTCTTT	CASSLSASEAFF
TRBD2	.	TRBV9	TRBJ2-3	TGTGCCAGCAGCGTGCAAGGACTAGAAGGCCTTCTCACAGATACGCAGTATTTT	CASSVQGLEGLLTDTQYF
TRBD2	.	TRBV11-2	TRBJ2-1	TGTGCCAGCAGCTTAGAACCGGGACTAGTAGTGAATGAGCAGTTCTTC	CASSLEPGLVVNEQFF
.	.	TRBV19	TRBJ2-7	TGTGCCAGTAGTCCCAATGGGGACTGGACCTACGAGCAGTACTTC	CASSPNGDWTYEQYF
.	.	TRBV4-2	TRBJ1-1	TGTGCCAGCAGCCAAGTAATGGGGGACACTGAAGCTTTCTTT	CASSQVMGDTEAFF
TRBD1	.	TRBV15	TRBJ2-7	TGTGCCACCAGCAGAGCGGGACAGTTATACGAGCAGTACTTC	CATSRAGQLYEQYF
.	.	TRBV11-2	TRBJ2-1	TGTGCCAGCAGCTCAGCCCAGGAGTTCTTC	CASSSAQEFF
.	.	TRBV4-2	TRBJ1-6	TGTGCCAGCAGCCGATTGACCCCAACGGGGTATAGTTCACCCCTCCACTTT	CASSRLTPTGYSSPLHF
TRBD1	.	TRBV4-1	TRBJ1-1	TGCGCCAGCAGCCAAACAGGGGTCATGAACACTGAAGCTTTCTTT	CASSQTGVMNTEAFF
.	.	TRBV27	TRBJ2-1	TGTGCCAGCCTCCCCGAGCCGGGACAACCCTACAATGAGCAGTTCTTC	CASLPEPGQPYNEQFF
.	.	TRBV5-1	TRBJ1-2	TGCGCCAGCAGCTTCCGACAGCGCGGTGGCTACACCTTC	CASSFRQRGGYTF
.	.	TRBV5-1	TRBJ1-1	TGCGCCAGCAGCGCCTACATGAACACTGAAGCTTTCTTT	CASSAYMNTEAFF
.	once	TRBV7-6	TRBJ2-2	TGTGCCAGCAGCTTGGGGGGCACCGGGGAGCTGTTTTTT	CASSLGGTGELFF
TRBD1	.	TRBV5-5	TRBJ2-5	TGTGCCAGCAGCTGGCCGGGACAGGGACGAGAGACCCAGTACTTC	CASSWPGQGRETQYF
.	.	TRBV27	TRBJ1-1	TGTGCCAGCAGTTTCCATCAAGACGGGAACACTGAAGCTTTCTTT	CASSFHQDGNTEAFF
.	.	TRBV11-2	TRBJ2-3	TGTGCCAGCAGCTTAGGCGGGTACAGGGACTACACAGATACGCAGTATTTT	CASSLGGYRDYTDTQYF
TRBD2	.	TRBV6-5	TRBJ2-1	TGTGCCAGCAGTTACTCGACGGGGGGGCCTAGGAATGAGCAGTTCTTC	CASSYSTGGPRNEQFF
.	few	TRBV27	TRBJ1-2	TGTGCCAGCAGTTTAGAGCCCATTAACTATGGCTACACCTTC	CASSLEPINYGYTF
.	.	TRBV27	TRBJ1-1	TGTGCCAGCAGTTTAGACCCTGGGTACACTGAAGCTTTCTTT	CASSLDPGYTEAFF
.	few	TRBV20-1	TRBJ2-2	TGCAGTGCGCGTTTTGTGGGGGAGCTGTTTTTT	CSARFVGELFF
.	.	TRBV4-1	TRBJ2-7	TGCGCCAGCAGCCAAGCGGCCAGGAACTACGAGCAGTACTTC	CASSQAARNYEQYF
.	.	TRBV23-1	TRBJ1-3	TGCGCCACCAAGGGGTTAGCCAGGGCAGTTTCTGGAAACACCATATATTTT	CATKGLARAVSGNTIYF
.	.	TRBV27	TRBJ2-5	TGTGCCAGCAGTCCGGACGCATGGAACCAAGAGACCCAGTACTTC	CASSPDAWNQETQYF
.	.	TRBV9	TRBJ1-1	TGTGCCAGCAGCGTAGAGGGAGCGGAGAACACTGAAGCTTTCTTT	CASSVEGAENTEAFF
TRBD2	.	TRBV5-4	TRBJ2-1	TGTGCCAGCAGCTTCAGCGGGGGGGGTCTCGAGCAGTTCTTC	CASSFSGGGLEQFF
.	.	TRBV5-1	TRBJ2-7	TGCGCCAGCAGGGTACAGGGCACCTCCTACGAGCAGTACTTC	CASRVQGTSYEQYF
.	.	TRBV27	TRBJ1-5	TGTGCCAGCAGTCCGCAAAACACTCAGCCCCAGCATTTT	CASSPQNTQPQHF
.	.	TRBV27	TRBJ2-7	TGTGCCAGCAGTTTAATGGCTAGTAGCTCCTACGAGCAGTACTTC	CASSLMASSSYEQYF
TRBD1	few	TRBV5-6	TRBJ1-2	TGTGCCAGCAGCCGTGTGGGACAGGGGACCCTAATGAACTATGGCTACACCTTC	CASSRVGQGTLMNYGYTF
.	.	TRBV30	TRBJ2-1	TGTGCCTGGAGTGTAGGAGGGAACAATGAGCAGTTCTTC	CAWSVGGNNEQFF
.	.	TRBV11-1	TRBJ1-2	TGTGCCAGCAGCGCCTTCCGCGTGGGAACTTATGGCTACACCTTC	CASSAFRVGTYGYTF
TRBD1	.	TRBV15	TRBJ1-6	TGTGCCACCAGCAATAATATCGGACAGGGAAATTCACCCCTCCACTTT	CATSNNIGQGNSPLHF
.	.	TRBV30	TRBJ2-6	TGTGCCTGGAGTGTAGGGATCTCTGGGGCCAACGTCCTGACTTTC	CAWSVGISGANVLTF
TRBD2	.	TRBV7-2	TRBJ2-1	TGTGCCAGCAGCCACTCGGGGGGCAATGAGCAGTTCTTC	CASSHSGGNEQFF
TRBD1	.	TRBV27	TRBJ1-5	TGTGCCAGCAGTACGACAGGGTGGGTGGATAGCAATCAGCCCCAGCATTTT	CASSTTGWVDSNQPQHF
TRBD2	.	TRBV27	TRBJ2-1	TGTGCCACCGCGGGGAGGGGTGGCAATGAGCAGTTCTTC	CATAGRGGNEQFF
.	.	TRBV7-6	TRBJ2-2	TGTGCCAGCAGCTTAACAGGGACCGGGGAGCTGTTTTTT	CASSLTGTGELFF
.	once	TRBV5-4	TRBJ2-7	TGTGCCAGCAGCTTAAGTGGGTTCTACGAGCAGTACTTC	CASSLSGFYEQYF
.	.	TRBV7-8	TRBJ2-3	TGTGCCAGCAGCTTCTCGGGAACAGATACGCAGTATTTT	CASSFSGTDTQYF
TRBD1	few	TRBV4-3	TRBJ2-2	TGCGCCAGCAGCCACACAGGGGAAACCGGGGAGCTGTTTTTT	CASSHTGETGELFF
.	.	TRBV5-6	TRBJ2-7	TGTGCCAGCAGCTTTTATGAGCTGTACTACGAGCAGTACTTC	CASSFYELYYEQYF
TRBD2	once	TRBV7-9	TRBJ2-7	TGTGCCAGCAGCTTAGACCCATCGGGACTATCCTACGAGCAGTACTTC	CASSLDPSGLSYEQYF
.	.	TRBV7-6	TRBJ1-5	TGTGCCAGCAGCTTGAGTACCGATCAGCCCCAGCATTTT	CASSLSTDQPQHF
.	.	TRBV12-5	TRBJ1-2	TGTGCTAGTGGTTTAGCGCCTCTACGGCCGCTTGTAAGTGACCGGGGCGGCTACACCTTC	CASGLAPLRPLVSDRGGYTF
.	.	TRBV7-6	TRBJ2-2	TGTGCCAGCAGCTTAAACGAGGACACCGGGGAGCTGTTTTTT	CASSLNEDTGELFF
.	once	TRBV5-6	TRBJ2-3	TGTGCCAGCAGCCGGGGCACAGATACGCAGTATTTT	CASSRGTDTQYF
.	.	TRBV5-5	TRBJ1-2	TGTGCCAGCAGCTTGGAGGACAGAACTAACTATGGCTACACCTTC	CASSLEDRTNYGYTF
.	.	TRBV5-8	TRBJ2-7	TGTGCCAGCAGCTTAGGCGGGGGCAGCTCCTACGAGCAGTACTTC	CASSLGGGSSYEQYF
TRBD2	.	TRBV4-3	TRBJ2-7	TGCGCCAGCAGCCAGACTAGCCTTAGCGAGCAGTACTTC	CASSQTSLSEQYF
TRBD1	.	TRBV15	TRBJ2-7	TGTGCCACCTCGGGACAGGGTGACTACGAGCAGTACTTC	CATSGQGDYEQYF
.	.	TRBV27	TRBJ2-7	TGTGCCAGCAGTTTAAGCAGAACCTACGAGCAGTACTTC	CASSLSRTYEQYF
TRBD1	.	TRBV19	TRBJ1-2	TGTGCCAGTAGTATCGGTTCGGGACAGCTAAACTATGGCTACACCTTC	CASSIGSGQLNYGYTF
.	few	TRBV11-2	TRBJ2-7	TGTGCCAGCAGCCAGGAAGACAGCTACGAGCAGTACTTC	CASSQEDSYEQYF
.	.	TRBV18	TRBJ2-5	TGTGCCAGCTCACCGGCGCTGCGGTGGGAGACCCAGTACTTC	CASSPALRWETQYF